This TCR beta chain was profiled in a study of vaccination and CD4 T cells after COVID-19. This clonotype has a handful of counts. Its antigen is unknown. Germline CDR1 reads DFQATT; CDR2 reads SNEGSKA (reference sequence). J gave up 1 base and V 4 bases, and 1 base lay outside the gene matches. The CDR3 extends over 15 amino acids. Treatment described: approximately 10-day PBMC culture with coronavirus spike peptide pools or control peptides (ViraFEST assay). Peptide pool stimulation in ViraFEST expanded antigen-specific T cells, whose TCRs were then sequenced. Once obtained from cultured CD4+ T cells, the DNA was sequenced using the Oncomine TCR Beta short-read assay. TCRdb redid the calling of the PCR reads with MiXCR, one entry per CDR3 protein. The sample yields fewer than 15,000 distinct CDR3 sequences, 40% to 45% seen once.

The J gene is TRBJ2-3, the V gene TRBV20-1; TRBD2 matches at 14 bases. The clonotype comes from a human donor who had recovered from COVID-19. Source material: CD4+ T cells from blood, cultured in vitro. The CDR3 nucleotides read TGCAGTGCTATGGGACTAGCGGGGGGCACAGATACGCAGTATTTT. Translating it yields CSAMGLAGGTDTQYF.